Listed below are T cell receptor beta chains from one sample, sequenced in a study of blood T cells in healthy people across ages. TCRdb fed the 5' RACE reads into MiXCR, producing one record per CDR3 protein. The sample shows around 650,000 distinct CDR3 sequences, 40% to 45% of them seen only once. The sequenced sample consisted of blood. The receptors here all came from a man older than 75 in good health. Each CDR3 is given with its conserved first and last residue.

v_call	cdr3_length	j_call	cdr3_aa
TRBV29-1	15	TRBJ2-3	CSVEGRYKGTDTQYF
TRBV7-2	15	TRBJ1-1	CASSTNRDRNTEAFF
TRBV5-1	15	TRBJ1-1	CASSLKRGPNTEAFF
TRBV5-4	14	TRBJ2-3	CASSFTGARNTQYF
TRBV5-6	15	TRBJ1-1	CASSLGYIGATEAFF
TRBV4-2	13	TRBJ2-1	CASSQNSGNEQFF
TRBV6-1	15	TRBJ1-1	CASTRDRERNTEAFF
TRBV18	18	TRBJ2-3	CASSNTGTSRARGDTQYF
TRBV20-1	14	TRBJ2-5	CSARRTGRKETQYF
TRBV20-1	16	TRBJ2-7	CSARFAAGGSHNEQYF
TRBV18	13	TRBJ1-2	CASSPSTVVGYTF
TRBV10-3	16	TRBJ1-2	CAISESTGTVSYGYTF
TRBV4-3	17	TRBJ2-7	CASSQALGLAVTYEQYF
TRBV28	15	TRBJ2-2	CASSLRTGGIGELFF
TRBV7-7	18	TRBJ2-5	CASSLTGTSGGGQETQYF
TRBV6-1	18	TRBJ2-1	CASSERRSTGGKYNEQFF
TRBV5-1	12	TRBJ2-5	CASSRDVGEQYF
TRBV3-1	15	TRBJ2-7	CASSQDMGSSYEQYF
TRBV7-9	15	TRBJ1-2	CASSPGQGQAYGYTF
TRBV3-1	13	TRBJ1-1	CASRFRGYTEAFF
TRBV7-2	14	TRBJ2-7	CASSRLRDSYEQYF
TRBV7-6	14	TRBJ2-5	CASSSGQPKETQYF
TRBV7-9	13	TRBJ2-3	CASSSTSRNTQYF
TRBV6-2/TRBV6-3	15	TRBJ2-5	CASSLPYATQETQYF
TRBV27	15	NA	CASSLGTGGRGEQYF
TRBV6-1	15	TRBJ2-1	CASRRTSGIYNEQFF
TRBV4-1	15	TRBJ1-4	CASSQAGTPWEKLFF
TRBV7-2	14	TRBJ1-6	CASSSEGLGSPLHF
TRBV7-8	13	TRBJ1-2	CASSPGTGNGYTF
TRBV20-1	14	TRBJ1-1	CSARSLPGNTEAFF
TRBV29-1	15	TRBJ2-5	CSVEEGSGIYNEQYF
TRBV27	14	TRBJ2-7	CASRTRETRYEQYF
TRBV29-1	13	TRBJ1-2	CSVVLQGGDGYTF
TRBV18	18	TRBJ2-7	CASSPLPLTGTNSYEQYF
TRBV6-1	14	TRBJ2-7	CASSVGLPLPEQYF
TRBV27	16	TRBJ2-2	CASSLSRLAGAGELFF
TRBV5-1	16	TRBJ1-5	CASSLGGEGPGQPQHF
TRBV5-1	13	TRBJ2-5	CASSWNGRETQYF
TRBV18	13	TRBJ1-2	CASSPAGDNGYTF
TRBV4-2	15	TRBJ1-2	CASSQEGAGVYGYTF
TRBV6-5	16	NA	CASSYSISWQPYEQYF
TRBV30	13	TRBJ1-1	CAWVRAQDTEAFF
TRBV27	16	TRBJ1-2	CASSGTYRDRSYGYTF
TRBV10-3	14	TRBJ1-6	CAIREAGWGSPLHF
TRBV11-2	16	TRBJ2-7	CASSPTRGTSSYEQYF
TRBV9	16	TRBJ2-5	CASSPVSGGHQETQYF
TRBV28	15	TRBJ1-2	CASSFPGRDHYGYTF
TRBV7-2	13	TRBJ1-2	CASSKDRGYGYTF
TRBV20-1	14	TRBJ2-7	CSARMFGPLYEQYF
TRBV4-2	18	TRBJ2-5	CASSQEGPPLIGGETQYF
TRBV7-9	17	TRBJ2-4	CASSLGTGSDGRNIQYF
TRBV20-1	16	TRBJ1-6	CSAQGAGRRKDSPLHF
TRBV29-1	13	TRBJ1-1	CSVARGRSTEAFF
TRBV5-5	15	TRBJ2-7	CASSLVGLPAYEQYF
TRBV6-1	17	TRBJ1-5	CASGEAPGQGGGQPQHF
TRBV2	12	TRBJ2-7	CASRYGQYEQYF
TRBV4-3	15	TRBJ1-2	CASSQEDQGSRGYTF
TRBV29-1	15	TRBJ2-5	CSVDLEAGVQETQYF
TRBV4-2	15	TRBJ2-7	CASSQTGQGPYEQYF
TRBV14	16	TRBJ2-3	CASSHLGLQRKDTQYF